This T cell receptor (beta chain) was retrieved from a study of T cells expressing NK-cell markers. Background on the study: It was sorted CD3+CD56+NKG2C+, CD3+CD56+NKG2C- and CD3+CD56-NKG2C+ T cells that supplied the TCR beta repertoires. Study findings and constraints: In a group of several donors, dominant NKG2C+ clonotypes represented roughly 1.0-7.5% of CD8+ T cells.

Germline CDR1 and CDR2: SGHTA and FQGNSA. The CDR3 sequence is 12 residues long. Using the 5' RACE reads, TCRdb records one entry per CDR3 protein without DNA. Listed are 300,000 to 500,000 distinct CDR3 sequences; about 10% falls within the top ten. Concerning this clonotype: The target antigen is unknown.

This TCR derives from a woman aged 50 to 65 in good health. The chain combines TRBV7-2 with TRBJ2-3; TCRdb's D call of TRBD1 is untestable without DNA. The sequenced sample was blood T cells: a sorted CD56 or NKG2C T cell subset, CD4+ or CD8+ T cells, or bulk PBMC T cells (not recorded which). CDR3 residues: CASSTTGGTQYF.